What follows are 10 T cell receptor beta chains derived from one specimen sequenced in a study of shared clonotypes between healthy human individuals. The protocol was immunoSEQ multiplex PCR, while the TCRdb copy is restricted to in-frame clones and leaves out a portion. Seen here are 730,000 or so clones, about two thirds observed once, and the top ten hold around 1.8%. Material for sequencing was memory CD4+ T cells sorted from blood. Subset specified: CD45RA-negative fraction. These receptors came from a woman in her twenties or thirties in good health.

The V and J genes are TRBV6-5 and TRBJ2-1; D tentatively fits TRBD1 or TRBD2 (6 bases each). The CDR3 has 14 amino acids. Germline CDR1 MNHEY, CDR2 SVGAGI. The V end was cut by 5 bases, the J end by 10 bases, with 18 bases between. For the CDR3, the DNA is TGTGCCAGCAGTAAAAGGGTAGGGGGACTGGAGCAGTTCTTC. Amino acids: CASSKRVGGLEQFF.

This chain connects TRBV28 to TRBJ2-7, with 9 bases identical to TRBD2. Per germline, CDR1 MDHEN and CDR2 SYDVKM. The CDR3 is 16 amino acids. V gave up 7 bases and J gave up 4 bases; unmatched junction bases: 14. The CDR3 here is CASTAAGTSKVYEQYF. As DNA, the CDR3 is TGTGCCAGCACCGCCGCCGGGACTAGCAAAGTTTACGAGCAGTACTTC.

The chain couples TRBV29-1 to TRBJ1-5; the D gene is possibly TRBD1 (5 bases). Looked up from germline, CDR1 is SQVTM and CDR2 is ANQGSEA. The CDR3 consists of 14 residues. V was pared by 6 bases and J by 0 bases, with 12 bases between. CDR3 DNA sequence: TGCAGCGTGTCCGCAGGGAATAGCAATCAGCCCCAGCATTTT. This codes for CSVSAGNSNQPQHF.

The rearrangement links TRBV7-9 to TRBJ1-1; no firm D call. Germline CDR1 is SEHNR and CDR2 is FQNEAQ (reference sequence). V was pared by 5 bases and J by 7 bases, with 11 bases between. The CDR3 has 12 residues. CDR3 DNA: TGTGCCAGCAGCCCCTCTTTTGGTGAAGCTTTCTTT. This codes for CASSPSFGEAFF.

The chain employs TRBV5-4 and TRBJ2-2; 14 bases fit TRBD2. Germline V gives CDR1 SGHNT, CDR2 YYREEE (reference sequence). Germline trimming cut 4 bases from V and 3 bases from J; bases unmatched to any gene: 5. The CDR3 is 17 residues long. The CDR3 reads CASSKGLAGEYTGELFF. The DNA for the CDR3 is TGTGCCAGCAGCAAGGGACTAGCGGGAGAGTACACCGGGGAGCTGTTTTTT.

This clone was seen ten or more times. V gene TRBV4-2 combines with J gene TRBJ1-2, with 7 bases fitting TRBD1. The germline V gene encodes CDR1 LGHNA and CDR2 YNFKEQ. This CDR3 contains 15 residues. Trimming cost V 3 bases and J 4 bases; bases outside gene matches: 8. The CDR3 sequence is CASSQAQGTAYGYTF. CDR3 nucleotides: TGTGCCAGCAGCCAGGCGCAAGGGACAGCCTATGGCTACACCTTC.

V is TRBV4-2 and J is TRBJ2-7; 10 bases fit TRBD1. The germline V gene has CDR1 LGHNA and CDR2 YNFKEQ. The V segment lost 0 bases and the J segment 2 bases; nucleotides outside the gene matches: 10. The CDR3 is made up of 18 amino acids. The CDR3 reads CASSQENPGQGIPYEQYF. The DNA of the CDR3 is TGTGCCAGCAGCCAAGAGAATCCGGGACAGGGGATCCCCTACGAGCAGTACTTC.

V is TRBV19 and J is TRBJ1-5, with D hard to call. The V gene's germline CDR1 is LNHDA and CDR2 SQIVND (reference sequence). V shed 5 bases and J shed 5 bases, with 7 bases lying between them. CDR3 length equals 12 residues. The DNA for the CDR3 is TGTGCCAGTAGTCCTCAGGATCAGCCCCAGCATTTT. Its protein is CASSPQDQPQHF.

This chain uses TRBV19 with TRBJ1-5; weak D call: TRBD1 (5 bases). The V and J ends lost 3 bases and 5 bases respectively, with 11 bases between them. Germline loops: CDR1 LNHDA, CDR2 SQIVND (reference sequence). CDR3 length equals 14 residues. CDR3 in amino acids: CASSILGGHQPQHF. CDR3 DNA: TGTGCCAGTAGTATCCTGGGGGGTCATCAGCCCCAGCATTTT.

This clone came up a few times. The chain combines TRBV5-8 with TRBJ1-4; 7 bases line up with TRBD1. CDR3 length equals 15 residues. V was pared by 4 bases and J by 4 bases, with 7 bases of the junction left unmatched. The V gene's germline CDR1 is SGHTS and CDR2 YDEGEE. The CDR3 here is CASSNRQGNNEKLFF. Here the CDR3 DNA reads TGTGCCAGCAGCAATAGACAGGGCAATAATGAAAAACTGTTTTTT. The complete variable domain, with remaining parts taken from reference TRBV5-8 and TRBJ1-4, reads EAGVTQSPTHLIKTRGQQATLRCSPISGHTSVYWYQQALGLGLQFLLWYDEGEERNRGNFPPRFSGRQFPNYSSELNVNALELEDSALYLCASSNRQGNNEKLFFGSGTQLSVL.